Following are 21 T cell receptor beta chains from one sample sequenced in a study of blood T cell repertoires in COVID-19. Profiling relied on immunoSEQ multiplex PCR, and the TCRdb table lists in-frame clones only, not all of them. The sample lists 98,000 or so clones, approximately 80% occurring once. Sequenced sample: peripheral blood. The receptors here all came from a woman older than 75 with active or convalescent COVID-19.

The V and J genes are TRBV28 and TRBJ1-3; 8 nucleotides align to TRBD1. The CDR3 runs to 16 residues. From germline, CDR1 is MDHEN and CDR2 SYDVKM. J gave up 2 bases and V 5 bases, and 8 bases lay outside the gene matches. CDR3 in amino acids: CASSPRDRLPGNTIYF. The DNA of the CDR3 is TGTGCCAGCAGTCCCCGGGACAGGCTCCCTGGAAACACCATATATTTT.

The CDR3 loop is CASSLSLSTGGLGLFF. The CDR3 region has the DNA TGCGCCAGCAGCCTATCCCTCTCGACAGGGGGGCTCGGACTGTTTTTT. V and J are TRBV5-1 and TRBJ1-4, with TRBD1 identical over 9 bases. The CDR3 is 16 residues long. The germline CDR1 and CDR2 sequences are SGHRS and YFSETQ. The V and J ends lost 4 bases and 13 bases, in that order; junction bases with no gene match: 17.

As DNA, the CDR3 is TGCGCCAGCAGCAGAACTAGCTCCCCGGAAGAGACCCAGTACTTC. Its protein product is CASSRTSSPEETQYF. The J gene is TRBJ2-5, the V gene TRBV5-1; TRBD2 might be the D (6 bases). The V end lost 4 bases, the J end lost 3 bases, and 16 bases lay between the germline ends. CDR3 length: 15 residues. Germline V gives CDR1 SGHRS, CDR2 YFSETQ. Based on the CDR3 plus reference TRBV5-1 and TRBJ2-5, the full variable domain is KAGVTQTPRYLIKTRGQQVTLSCSPISGHRSVSWYQQTPGQGLQFLFEYFSETQRNKGNFPGRFSGRQFSNSRSEMNVSTLELGDSALYLCASSRTSSPEETQYFGPGTRLLVL.

The chain couples TRBV19 to TRBJ1-6; 7 bases are a match to TRBD1. The CDR3 has 15 amino acids. CDR1 and CDR2 (germline): LNHDA, SQIVND (reference sequence). The trim removed 4 bases at V and 5 bases at J, leaving 5 bases unmatched. CDR3 loop: CASSKVTGNNSPLHF. The DNA for the CDR3 is TGTGCCAGTAGTAAGGTGACAGGGAATAATTCACCCCTCCACTTT.

The chain uses TRBV5-1 and TRBJ2-1; 11 positions agree with TRBD2. CDR1 is SGHRS and CDR2 is YFSETQ in the germline V gene. With 6 bases clipped from V and 3 bases from J, the junction kept 5 bases outside the gene matches. There are 15 residues in the CDR3. In nucleotides, the CDR3 is TGCGCCAGCACGACTAGCGGGGAAGGCTACAATGAGCAGTTCTTC. The encoded protein is CASTTSGEGYNEQFF.

This clone was recorded only once. V usage is TRBV6-5 and J usage is TRBJ1-5; TRBD1 is a possible D gene (6 bases). From germline, CDR1 is MNHEY and CDR2 SVGAGI. V lost 6 bases and J 2 bases, leaving 8 bases between the germline ends. The CDR3 is 13 amino acids. The CDR3 sequence is CASSRQGNQPQHF. The CDR3 DNA reads as TGTGCCAGCAGCAGACAGGGCAATCAGCCCCAGCATTTT.

The V gene is TRBV6-1, the J gene TRBJ1-5; D perhaps matches TRBD1 (5 bases). V lost 2 bases to trimming and J lost 5 bases, with 10 bases between them. This CDR3 comprises 14 residues. CDR1 and CDR2 (germline): MNHNS, SASEGT. This CDR3 reads CASSEILGHQPQHF. The CDR3, as DNA: TGTGCCAGCAGTGAAATTTTGGGGCATCAGCCCCAGCATTTT.

J is TRBJ2-5 and V is TRBV9; unclear D gene. The CDR3 runs to 15 residues. Deletions cut 0 bases from V and 1 base from J, with 10 bases between. Germline V gene data show CDR1 as SGDLS and CDR2 as YYNGEE. The CDR3 coding sequence is TGTGCCAGCAGCGTAGGTGGGCCTCTCCAAGAGACCCAGTACTTC. As protein: CASSVGGPLQETQYF.

The chain combines TRBV5-1 with TRBJ2-1; TRBD2 agrees at 12 bases. This CDR3 spans 16 amino acids. With 0 bases clipped from V and 3 bases from J, the junction kept 1 base outside the gene matches. CDR1 and CDR2 (germline): SGHRS, YFSETQ. CDR3 protein: CASSLGTSGVYNEQFF. As DNA, the CDR3 is TGCGCCAGCAGCTTGGGGACTAGCGGGGTCTACAATGAGCAGTTCTTC.

The gene calls are TRBV29-1 and TRBJ1-1; D unresolved. CDR1 SQVTM and CDR2 ANQGSEA come from the germline V gene. The ends were cut back, 5 bases at V and 2 bases at J, with 3 bases in the middle. The CDR3 is 10 amino acids. The DNA of the CDR3 is TGCAGCGTTCAAAACACTGAAGCTTTCTTT. It is translated as CSVQNTEAFF.

V usage is TRBV2 and J usage is TRBJ1-1, with D possibly being TRBD1 (5 bases). Germline loops: CDR1 SNHLY, CDR2 FYNNEI. The germline V and J ends were trimmed by 2 bases and 0 bases, with 13 bases remaining between them. CDR3 length: 16 amino acids. The CDR3 spells CASSEQTPRVNTEAFF. The CDR3, as DNA: TGTGCCAGCAGTGAACAGACTCCCAGGGTGAACACTGAAGCTTTCTTT.

This chain joins TRBV18 and TRBJ1-2; D uncertain. This CDR3 spans 14 amino acids. Germline loops: CDR1 KGHSH, CDR2 LQKENI. Trimming cost V 3 bases and J 10 bases, with 18 bases left between them. The CDR3 sequence: CASSPLPGHEAYTF. CDR3 nucleotides: TGTGCCAGCTCACCTCTGCCAGGCCATGAAGCCTACACCTTC.

This chain joins TRBV10-3 and TRBJ1-5; TRBD1 aligns across 9 bases. The J segment lost 6 bases and the V segment lost 6 bases, leaving 6 bases of the junction unmatched. The CDR3 spans 14 residues. Per germline, CDR1 ENHRY and CDR2 SYGVKD. CDR3 coding DNA: TGTGCCATCAGAGCCGGGACAGGGACTCAGCCCCAGCATTTT. It is translated as CAIRAGTGTQPQHF.

This clone was counted between two and nine times. The V gene is TRBV3-1 (or the pseudogene TRBV3-2), the J gene TRBJ1-2; D gene ambiguous. Germline V gene data show CDR1 as LGHDT and CDR2 as YNNKEL (reference sequence). This CDR3 spans 11 amino acids. Between the trimmed V and J ends, which lost 6 bases and 5 bases, there was a span of 7 bases. This chain's CDR3 is CASSSSYGYTF. The CDR3 DNA is TGTGCCAGCAGTTCCAGTTATGGCTACACCTTC.

This chain joins TRBV5-4 and TRBJ1-4; 11 nucleotides line up with TRBD1. This CDR3 region has 15 residues. Germline V CDR1 and CDR2: SGHNT, YYREEE (reference sequence). After removal of 4 bases from V and 7 bases from J, the junction contained 6 bases not matched to a gene. The CDR3 coding sequence is TGTGCCAGCAGCCGGATCGGGACAGGGGGTGAAAAACTGTTTTTT. It encodes CASSRIGTGGEKLFF.

The rearrangement links TRBV18 to TRBJ2-7; possible D gene TRBD1, 5 bases. Germline-derived CDR1 and CDR2 are KGHSH and LQKENI. The CDR3 has 16 amino acids. The ends were cut back, 0 bases at V and 4 bases at J, with 16 bases in the middle. CDR3 amino acids: CASSPPSTGSTYEQYF. In DNA form, the CDR3 reads TGTGCCAGCTCACCACCTTCCACAGGATCTACTTACGAGCAGTACTTC.

The chain has TRBV4-2 and TRBJ2-1; 9 bases are shared with TRBD2. CDR1 and CDR2 (germline): LGHNA, YNFKEQ. Losses at the gene ends were 0 bases for V and 7 bases for J; bases not matched to a gene: 7. This CDR3 region has 16 residues. The CDR3 bases are TGTGCCAGCAGCCAAGAAGTGGGACTAGCAGAGAATGAGCAGTTCTTC. Encoded protein: CASSQEVGLAENEQFF.

This chain joins TRBV6-5 and TRBJ1-2; TRBD1 matches 8 bases. The CDR3 length is 14 residues. CDR1 and CDR2 (germline): MNHEY, SVGAGI. J lost 4 bases, V lost 6 bases, and 7 bases had no gene match. CDR3 sequence reads: CASSSDRVVYGYTF. For the CDR3, the DNA is TGTGCCAGCAGCTCGGACAGGGTGGTCTATGGCTACACCTTC.

This clone occurred a few times. This chain joins TRBV28 and TRBJ1-1; 9 nucleotides line up with TRBD1. The CDR3 loop spans 15 amino acids. Per germline, CDR1 MDHEN and CDR2 SYDVKM. Losses at the gene ends were 1 base for V and 5 bases for J; bases not matched to a gene: 5. CDR3 sequence (DNA): TGTGCCAGCAGTTTATCCTCGACAGGGGGGACTGAAGCTTTCTTT. Protein product: CASSLSSTGGTEAFF.

The chain recombines TRBV7-2 with TRBJ2-7; TRBD2 might be the D (6 bases). The CDR3 spans 14 residues. The V gene lost 4 bases and the J gene lost 3 bases, with 13 bases spanning the gap. Germline CDR1 SGHTA, CDR2 FQGNSA. CDR3 nucleotides: TGTGCCAGCAGCTCCCCGGGACTGGGCTACGAGCAGTACTTC. Translated: CASSSPGLGYEQYF.

The CDR3: CASRSTRSYEQYF. CDR3 nucleotide sequence: TGTGCCAGCAGGAGTACTAGAAGCTACGAGCAGTACTTC. This rearrangement joins TRBV25-1 to TRBJ2-7; tentative D call: TRBD2 (5 bases). The CDR3 spans 13 residues. The V end was cut by 6 bases, the J end by 3 bases, with 12 bases between. Germline CDR1 reads MGHDK; CDR2 reads SYGVNS.